This TCR beta chain was profiled in a study of lymphopenia after photon versus proton radiotherapy. This clone was seen a single time. Profiling relied on immunoSEQ multiplex PCR, and the TCRdb table lists in-frame clones only, not all of them. This table holds 55,000 to 70,000 clones, under 95% found once. V lost 2 bases to trimming and J lost 7 bases, with 4 bases between them. The CDR3 sequence is 12 residues long. Germline V gene data show CDR1 as SGHTS and CDR2 as YDEGEE. This chain connects TRBV5-8 to TRBJ1-6; unclear D gene. The input for sequencing was peripheral blood, taken from a patient treated with photon-based radiotherapy. This clonotype was obtained from a woman in her thirties or forties with cholangiocarcinoma. For the CDR3, the DNA is TGTGCCAGCAGCTTAGGGAATTCACCCCTCCACTTT. It codes for CASSLGNSPLHF.